This TCR beta chain is from a study of blood T cell repertoires in COVID-19 (dated by TCRdb to the early 2020s). Study-wide context: Collaborator samples came from the United States, Italy and Spain and covered acute and convalescent phases of COVID-19. The material from the prospective study consisted of cDNA or gDNA derived from T cells, B-cell-depleted T cells, or PBMCs. Deeply sampled blood TCRbeta repertoires from subjects exposed to, actively infected with, or recovered from COVID-19 were included in the dataset. A freely available public database, intended as a resource for researchers studying the immune response to SARS-CoV-2, is where the repertoires were released. Samples were obtained from the ongoing ImmuneRACE study (first 160 participants) and from over 1,000 subjects provided by 6 global collaborators. Nearly every sample came with metadata listing a de-identified subject ID, COVID-19 status, age in years and sex. Where available, HLA class I and class II types were taken from metadata supplied by the sample provider and were not determined by assay-based typing.

As concerns this clone: Its antigen is unknown. It has no much larger one-base neighbor in the sample; base qualities were not kept.

General conclusions and limits of the study: Clinical and demographic metadata were provided uncurated, with the amount varying by source and participant.

Participants in the prospective study were aged roughly 18 to 90 years, lived in 24 United States geographic areas, and enrolled through a virtual design. To assign participants to cohorts, the prospective study relied on clinical history that participants themselves reported in a screening survey and a study questionnaire. Recovered participants in ImmuneRACE Cohort 3 were defined as having two consecutive negative NP/OP PCR tests, clearance from a healthcare professional, or resolution of symptoms. Each participant in the prospective study had whole blood, serum and a nasopharyngeal or oropharyngeal swab collected by mobile phlebotomists. Participants in the prospective study had the option to provide additional blood draws and questionnaires over an approximately 2-month period. Before DNA extraction, blood samples from the prospective study were shipped at room temperature or frozen. The immunoSEQ Assay, a bias-controlled multiplex PCR, was used to amplify TCRbeta CDR3 regions from genomic DNA. Turning to the authors' computational methods: Nucleated cell counts per sample were estimated from amplification of reference gene primers within the assay. To quantify the absolute abundance of each unique TCRbeta CDR3 rearrangement, sequence reads were collapsed and filtered. Productive Simpson clonality was computed per sample as the square root of Simpson's diversity index over productive rearrangements. The source is immuneACCESS, and TCRdb retained only in-frame sequences with V and J called. Part of the clones is not carried over; for the studies checked, unresolved V genes explain less than half of this, and the remainder is unexplained. V and J calls and clone size come straight from that table; D and trimming were deduced from the DNA. Recorded for this sample are 350,000 or so clones; 80% to 95% of them occurred a single time. The ten largest clones capture around 20% of the sample.

V has 5 bases trimmed and J has 3 bases trimmed; junction bases matching no gene number 7. From its cysteine to its phenylalanine, the CDR3 spans 14 amino acids. Only the CDR3 region is kept as DNA, spanning 42 bases read in frame from base 1. CDR1 MNHEY and CDR2 SVGAGI are derived from the germline V gene. The chain uses TRBV6-5 and TRBJ2-7, with TRBD1 identical over 7 junction bases. The TCR sequence derives from a woman aged 25 to 39 who had recovered from COVID-19. Source material: PBMCs or T cells enriched from blood (not recorded which). For the CDR3, the sequence is CASSLRAGGYEQYF. The DNA reads TGTGCCAGCAGTCTACGGGCAGGGGGCTACGAGCAGTACTTC.